The clone carrying this TCR beta chain was counted ten times or more. What it recognizes is unknown. This sample is drawn from a study of response to subunit inactivated influenza vaccine. Study-level findings and limits: The study's authors posited that every seasonal influenza vaccination enlists few new T cells.

Using its own MiXCR run on the RT-PCR reads, TCRdb lists one record per CDR3 protein. The sample lists hundreds of thousands of distinct CDR3 sequences; 6% to 9% were seen once. The sequencing used PBMCs from blood, collected roughly 24 months after vaccination. The sequence derives from a man aged 50-75 years who received an inactivated influenza vaccine.

CDR3 amino acids: CSASTSAPNTGELFF. The CDR3 bases are TGCAGTGCTAGCACTAGCGCACCGAACACCGGGGAGCTGTTTTTT. The chain employs TRBV20-1 and TRBJ2-2; 7 bases fit TRBD2. J was trimmed by 0 bases and V by 3 bases; bases with no gene match: 4. Germline CDR1 DFQATT, CDR2 SNEGSKA (reference sequence). The length of the CDR3 is 15 residues.